The text below deals with one TCR beta chain. The sample comes from a study of T-cell memory formation after mild COVID-19. A single record per CDR3 protein comes from TCRdb applying MiXCR to the 5' RACE reads. The top ten hold 2.4% of the sample, which has 200,000 or so distinct CDR3 sequences, 15% to 20% seen once. The origin of this receptor is an adult woman who had mild COVID-19 (a few samples of this study predate the infection). Cell type and time point are not known. Material for sequencing was PBMCs or a T cell subset sorted from them (not recorded which).

This chain's CDR3 is CASSYWTSGAQETQYF. The DNA of the CDR3 is TGCGCCAGCAGCTACTGGACTAGCGGGGCCCAAGAGACCCAGTACTTC. The chain carries TRBV5-1 and TRBJ2-5, with 12 bases aligning to TRBD2. J gave up 1 base and V 3 bases, and 4 bases lay outside the gene matches. Per the germline V gene, CDR1 is SGHRS and CDR2 is YFSETQ. The CDR3 covers 16 residues.